This T cell receptor (beta chain) is drawn from a study of early T cells in non-severe SARS-CoV-2 infection. Using its own MiXCR run on the 5' RACE reads, TCRdb lists one record per CDR3 protein. The sample includes over 45,000 distinct CDR3 sequences, 5.5% to 6.5% of them seen just once. The table lists this clonotype with many counts. Germline assignment: CDR1 SGHVS and CDR2 FQNEAQ. This CDR3 comprises 18 residues. With 5 bases clipped from V and 4 bases from J, the junction kept 15 bases outside the gene matches. The V and J genes are TRBV7-8 and TRBJ2-5; 11 bases match TRBD2. What was sequenced was whole blood. The origin of this receptor is an adult who was a healthcare worker with PCR-confirmed SARS-CoV-2 infection or an uninfected control (not recorded which). The CDR3 loop reads CASSPPGTSGPVRETQYF. The DNA of the CDR3 is TGTGCCAGCAGCCCCCCGGGGACTAGCGGTCCAGTCCGAGAGACCCAGTACTTC.